This T cell receptor (beta chain) was sequenced for a study of PD-L1 blockade in urothelial cancer. On the study more broadly: Male sex and bladder-origin urothelial cancer were recorded for about nine tenths of the roughly 29 patients.

TCRdb's table, derived via immunoSEQ multiplex PCR, lists solely in-frame clones and lacks some. Of about 50,000 clones in the sample, over 75% were seen once. Germline V lookup: CDR1 SGHKS, CDR2 YYEKEE (reference sequence). CDR3 length equals 14 residues. The ends were cut back, 4 bases at V and 1 base at J, with 11 bases in the middle. Time point given: peripheral blood 6 weeks after treatment start. This clone was found a few times. This material consisted of PBMCs, taken around atezolizumab (anti-PD-L1) treatment. This clonotype was obtained from a man aged 50 to 59 with urothelial cancer. The V gene is TRBV5-5, the J gene TRBJ1-1, with TRBD1 as a possible D gene (5 bases). The CDR3 reads CASSQDGGNTEAFF. In DNA, the CDR3 is TGTGCCAGCAGCCAGGACGGGGGGAACACTGAAGCTTTCTTT.